Listed below are T cell receptor beta chains from one sample, sequenced in a study of T-cell memory formation after mild COVID-19. TCRdb recomputed calls from the 5' RACE reads with MiXCR, one row per CDR3 protein. The sample has 400,000 to 450,000 distinct CDR3 sequences, approximately 19% seen once. Sequenced material: PBMCs or a T cell subset sorted from them (not recorded which). These receptors originate from a young man who had mild COVID-19 (a few samples of this study predate the infection). Cell type and time point are not known. Each CDR3 is given without its conserved first and last residue. The D gene is left open where the match is weak.

V gene	D gene	J gene	CDR3 protein
TRBV5-5	-	TRBJ1-1	ASSFPGVSTEAF
TRBV6-2/TRBV6-3	-	TRBJ2-2	ASRLRGELF
TRBV7-3	-	TRBJ2-1	ASSPQAGSGEF
TRBV27	TRBD2	TRBJ2-3	ASSLRGWTDTQY
TRBV18	-	TRBJ1-1	ASSVMVPSNEAF
TRBV11-2	-	TRBJ1-5	ASSLKGLKDQPQH
TRBV5-1	-	TRBJ1-2	ASSQTYGGDYGYT
TRBV12-3/TRBV12-4	TRBD2	TRBJ2-7	ASLPGTSVLCEQY
TRBV6-2/TRBV6-3	TRBD1	TRBJ2-7	ASSGPGQGFREQY
TRBV18	TRBD1	TRBJ2-7	ASSSQGAREQY
TRBV6-5	-	TRBJ2-5	ASRRSGTLQETQY
TRBV7-2	-	TRBJ1-2	ASSLANRRIAGYT
TRBV7-2	TRBD2	TRBJ2-3	ASSPTWRGSTDTQY
TRBV10-3	TRBD1	TRBJ1-2	AISGDRNYGYT
TRBV7-2	TRBD2	TRBJ2-3	ASSQSSGGAPTDTQY
TRBV6-1	-	TRBJ1-2	ASSASAGTIYGYT
TRBV7-9	-	TRBJ2-3	ASSSTGLFTDTQY
TRBV2	-	TRBJ2-1	ASSREFYNEQF
TRBV5-1	-	TRBJ1-3	ASSLSASVDTIY
TRBV9	TRBD2	TRBJ2-3	ASSVVGRGADTQY
TRBV12-3/TRBV12-4	TRBD1	TRBJ2-5	ASSRRTGGVETQY
TRBV10-3	-	TRBJ1-2	AISEQGGGYT
TRBV7-9	-	TRBJ1-1	ASAFRTEAF
TRBV4-2	-	TRBJ1-1	ASSQGTDTEAF
TRBV20-1	-	TRBJ2-2	SARARKPTGELF
TRBV20-1	TRBD2	TRBJ2-1	SARDLGGGDNEQF
TRBV7-2	-	TRBJ1-1	ASSDSEEGAF
TRBV11-1	-	TRBJ2-7	ASRTGQRDEQY
TRBV5-1	-	TRBJ1-1	ASSSWAGTEAF
TRBV3-1	TRBD2	TRBJ2-1	ASSRGGPEYNEQF
TRBV7-6	-	TRBJ2-2	ASSRWDIANTGELF
TRBV5-6	-	TRBJ1-4	ASSSEVLTGRGTNEKLF
TRBV29-1	-	TRBJ1-1	SVEPRQGNTEAF
TRBV20-1	-	TRBJ2-6	SARTASGANVLT
TRBV18	-	TRBJ2-1	ASSPPDKDYNEQF
TRBV20-1	-	TRBJ1-5	SARRGGNQPQH
TRBV20-1	-	TRBJ2-3	SAWDLSSTDTQY
TRBV3-2	-	TRBJ1-1	ASSHWTGITEAF
TRBV20-1	-	TRBJ2-5	SASRAPVGETQY
TRBV6-5	-	TRBJ1-2	ASRGGPNYGYT
TRBV9	-	TRBJ1-2	ASSVATAGNYGYT
TRBV9	-	TRBJ2-2	ASRASGAGELF
TRBV9	-	TRBJ1-6	ASSTWQTYNSPLH
TRBV12-3/TRBV12-4	-	TRBJ1-3	ASRSGPYSGNTIY
TRBV4-2	-	TRBJ2-1	ASSQDVTYNEQF
TRBV11-3	TRBD2	TRBJ2-1	ASSLVGGGAGNEQF
TRBV7-9	-	TRBJ1-1	ASSPPWMNTEAF
TRBV18	-	TRBJ1-3	ASSPGTSSGGNTIY
TRBV19	-	TRBJ2-2	ASSRIGGELF
TRBV7-8	-	TRBJ1-5	ASSSNRGHQPQH
TRBV6-1	-	TRBJ1-1	ASSETGRGTEAF
TRBV20-1	-	TRBJ1-1	SAGLAGSNTEAF
TRBV27	TRBD2	TRBJ2-5	ASSSVGLAELNSKETQY
TRBV20-1	-	TRBJ2-7	SARDALGPGEQY